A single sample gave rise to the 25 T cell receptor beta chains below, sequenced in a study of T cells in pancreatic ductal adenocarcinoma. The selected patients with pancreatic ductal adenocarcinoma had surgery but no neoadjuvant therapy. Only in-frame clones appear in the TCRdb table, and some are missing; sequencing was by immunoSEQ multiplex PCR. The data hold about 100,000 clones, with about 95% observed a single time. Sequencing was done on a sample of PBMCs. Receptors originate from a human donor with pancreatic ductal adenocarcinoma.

CDR3 nucleotides: TGTGCCAGTAGTCTCGTTGGGGGGGTGTTGCCCTACGAGCAGTACTTC. Its protein product is CASSLVGGVLPYEQYF. The rearrangement uses TRBV19 and TRBJ2-7, with TRBD2 matching over 7 bases. CDR3 size: 16 residues. V gave up 5 bases and J gave up 2 bases; unmatched junction bases: 12. Germline V gene lookup returns CDR1 LNHDA and CDR2 SQIVND (reference sequence).

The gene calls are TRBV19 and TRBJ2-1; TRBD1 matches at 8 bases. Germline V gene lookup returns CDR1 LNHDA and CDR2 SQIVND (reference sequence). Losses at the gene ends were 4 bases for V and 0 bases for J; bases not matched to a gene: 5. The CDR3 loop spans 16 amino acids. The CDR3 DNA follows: TGTGCCAGTAGTAAAACAGGGGGAAGCTCCTACAATGAGCAGTTCTTC. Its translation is CASSKTGGSSYNEQFF.

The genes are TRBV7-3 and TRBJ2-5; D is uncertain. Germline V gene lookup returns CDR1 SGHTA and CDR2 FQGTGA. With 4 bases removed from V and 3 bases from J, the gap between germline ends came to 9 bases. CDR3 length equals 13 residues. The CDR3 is CASSSTAEETQYF. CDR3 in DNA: TGTGCCAGCAGCTCAACCGCAGAAGAGACCCAGTACTTC.

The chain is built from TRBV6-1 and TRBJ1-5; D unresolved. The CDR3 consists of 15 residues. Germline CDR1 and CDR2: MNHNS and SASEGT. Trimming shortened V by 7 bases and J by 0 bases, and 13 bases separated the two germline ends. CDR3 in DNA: TGTGCCAGCAAGCAGACACCGTATAGCAATCAGCCCCAGCATTTT. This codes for CASKQTPYSNQPQHF.

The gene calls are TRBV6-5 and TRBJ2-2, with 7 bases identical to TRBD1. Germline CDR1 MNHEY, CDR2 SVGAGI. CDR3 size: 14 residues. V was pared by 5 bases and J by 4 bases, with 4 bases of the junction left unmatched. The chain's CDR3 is CASSPGQFTGELFF. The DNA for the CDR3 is TGTGCCAGCAGTCCGGGACAGTTCACCGGGGAGCTGTTTTTT.

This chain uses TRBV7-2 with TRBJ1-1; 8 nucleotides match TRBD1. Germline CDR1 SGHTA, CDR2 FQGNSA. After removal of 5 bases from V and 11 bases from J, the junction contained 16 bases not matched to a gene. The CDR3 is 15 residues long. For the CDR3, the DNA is TGTGCCAGCAGCCAAGCACCAGGGGGCGCGGGTAGGGCTTTCTTT. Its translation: CASSQAPGGAGRAFF. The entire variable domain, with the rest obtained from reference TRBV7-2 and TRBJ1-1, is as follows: GAGVSQSPSNKVTEKGKDVELRCDPISGHTALYWYRQSLGQGLEFLIYFQGNSAPDKSGLPSDRFSAERTGGSVSTLTIQRTQQEDSAVYLCASSQAPGGAGRAFFGQGTRLTVV.

CDR3 coding DNA: TGTGCCATCAGGCCGGGACAGGGCCAAGTTTTATCTGGGGCCAACGTCCTGACTTTC. It yields the protein CAIRPGQGQVLSGANVLTF. The chain employs TRBV10-3 and TRBJ2-6; 9 bases map to TRBD1. Germline CDR1 ENHRY, CDR2 SYGVKD. The CDR3 is 19 amino acids. Germline trimming cut 6 bases from V and 1 base from J; bases unmatched to any gene: 13.

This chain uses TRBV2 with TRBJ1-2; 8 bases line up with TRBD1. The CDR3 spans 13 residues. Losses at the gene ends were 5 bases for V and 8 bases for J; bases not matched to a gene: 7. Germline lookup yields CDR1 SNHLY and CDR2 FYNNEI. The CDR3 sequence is CASSQDRAGGYTF. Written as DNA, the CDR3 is TGTGCCAGCAGTCAGGACAGGGCTGGCGGCTACACCTTC.

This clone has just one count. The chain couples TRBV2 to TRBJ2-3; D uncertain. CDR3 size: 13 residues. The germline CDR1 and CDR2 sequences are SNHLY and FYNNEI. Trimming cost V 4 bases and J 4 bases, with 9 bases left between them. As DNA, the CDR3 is TGTGCCAGCAGTGGAGTGTCGTCAGATACGCAGTATTTT. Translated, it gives CASSGVSSDTQYF. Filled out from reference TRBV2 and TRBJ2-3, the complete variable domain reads EPEVTQTPSHQVTQMGQEVILRCVPISNHLYFYWYRQILGQKVEFLVSFYNNEISEKSEIFDDQFSVERPDGSNFTLKIRSTKLEDSAMYFCASSGVSSDTQYFGPGTRLTVL.

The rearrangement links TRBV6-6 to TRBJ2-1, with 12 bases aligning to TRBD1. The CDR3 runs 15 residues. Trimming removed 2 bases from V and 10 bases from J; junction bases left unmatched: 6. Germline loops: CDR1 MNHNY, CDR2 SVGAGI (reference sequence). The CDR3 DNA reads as TGTGCCAGCAGTTACACGGGACAGGGGGCTTCGGAGCAGTTCTTC. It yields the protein CASSYTGQGASEQFF.

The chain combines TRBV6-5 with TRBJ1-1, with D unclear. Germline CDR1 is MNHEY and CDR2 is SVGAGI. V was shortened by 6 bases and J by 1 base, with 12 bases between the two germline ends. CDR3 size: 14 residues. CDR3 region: CASRILRENTEAFF. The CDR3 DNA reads TGTGCCAGCAGAATCCTTAGAGAGAACACTGAAGCTTTCTTT.

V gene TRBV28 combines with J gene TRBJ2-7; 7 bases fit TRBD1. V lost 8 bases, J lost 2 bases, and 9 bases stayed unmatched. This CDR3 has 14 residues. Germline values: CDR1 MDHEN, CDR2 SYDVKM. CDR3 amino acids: CASRAARGTYEQYF. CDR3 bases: TGTGCCAGCCGGGCGGCCAGGGGGACCTACGAGCAGTACTTC.

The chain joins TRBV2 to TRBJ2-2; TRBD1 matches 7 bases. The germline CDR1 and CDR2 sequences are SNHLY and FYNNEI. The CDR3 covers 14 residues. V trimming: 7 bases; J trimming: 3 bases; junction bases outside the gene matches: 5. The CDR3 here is CASKGDSYTGELFF. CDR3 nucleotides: TGTGCCAGCAAAGGGGACAGCTACACCGGGGAGCTGTTTTTT.

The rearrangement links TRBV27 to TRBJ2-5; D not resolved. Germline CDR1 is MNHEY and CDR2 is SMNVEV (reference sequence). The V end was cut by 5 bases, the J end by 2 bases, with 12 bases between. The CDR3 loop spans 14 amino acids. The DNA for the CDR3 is TGTGCCAGCAGTCCGCGAAGCCTTCAAGAGACCCAGTACTTC. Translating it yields CASSPRSLQETQYF.

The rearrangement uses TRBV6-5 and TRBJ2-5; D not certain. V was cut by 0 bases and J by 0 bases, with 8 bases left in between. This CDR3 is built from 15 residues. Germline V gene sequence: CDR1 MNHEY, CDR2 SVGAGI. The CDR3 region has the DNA TGTGCCAGCAGTTACTCGCTGAACAACCAAGAGACCCAGTACTTC. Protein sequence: CASSYSLNNQETQYF.

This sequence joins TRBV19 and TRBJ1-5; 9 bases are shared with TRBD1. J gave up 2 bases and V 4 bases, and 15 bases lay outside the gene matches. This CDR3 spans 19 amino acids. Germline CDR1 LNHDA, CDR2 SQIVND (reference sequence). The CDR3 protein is CASSRMAPLQGAGNQPQHF. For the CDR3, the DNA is TGTGCCAGTAGTAGGATGGCCCCCTTACAGGGGGCAGGCAATCAGCCCCAGCATTTT.

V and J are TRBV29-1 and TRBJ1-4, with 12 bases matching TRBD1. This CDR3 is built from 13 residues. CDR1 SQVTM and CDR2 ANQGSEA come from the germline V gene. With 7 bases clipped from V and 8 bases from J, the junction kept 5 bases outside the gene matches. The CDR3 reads CSATGTGGEKLFF. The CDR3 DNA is TGCAGCGCGACCGGGACAGGGGGCGAAAAACTGTTTTTT.

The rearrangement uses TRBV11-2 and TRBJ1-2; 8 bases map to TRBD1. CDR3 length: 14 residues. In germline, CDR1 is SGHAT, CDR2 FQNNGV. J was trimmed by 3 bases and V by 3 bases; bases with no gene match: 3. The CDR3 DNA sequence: TGTGCCAGCAGCTTGGGACAGGCTGACTATGGCTACACCTTC. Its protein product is CASSLGQADYGYTF.

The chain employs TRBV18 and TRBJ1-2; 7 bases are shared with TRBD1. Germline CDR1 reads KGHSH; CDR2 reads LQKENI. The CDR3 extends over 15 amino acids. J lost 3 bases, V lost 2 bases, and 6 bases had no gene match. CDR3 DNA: TGTGCCAGCTCACCAACCGGACAGGACTACTATGGCTACACCTTC. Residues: CASSPTGQDYYGYTF.

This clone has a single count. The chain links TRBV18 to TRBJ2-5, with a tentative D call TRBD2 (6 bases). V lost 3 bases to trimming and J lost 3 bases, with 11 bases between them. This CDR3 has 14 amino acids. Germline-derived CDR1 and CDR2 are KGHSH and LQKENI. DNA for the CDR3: TGTGCCAGCTCACCGCCGGCTAGCGAAGAGACCCAGTACTTC. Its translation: CASSPPASEETQYF.

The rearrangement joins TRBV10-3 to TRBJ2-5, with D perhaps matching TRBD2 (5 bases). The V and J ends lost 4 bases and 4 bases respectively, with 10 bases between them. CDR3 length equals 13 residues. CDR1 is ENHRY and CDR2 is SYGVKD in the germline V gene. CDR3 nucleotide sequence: TGTGCCATCAGTGTTGGGAGTGGAGAGACCCAGTACTTC. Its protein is CAISVGSGETQYF.

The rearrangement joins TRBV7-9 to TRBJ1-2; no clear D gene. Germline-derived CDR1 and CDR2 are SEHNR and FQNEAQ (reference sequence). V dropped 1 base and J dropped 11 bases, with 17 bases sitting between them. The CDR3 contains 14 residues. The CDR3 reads CASSLEVSSGRYTF. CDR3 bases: TGTGCCAGCAGCTTAGAGGTGTCTTCAGGCAGGTACACCTTC.

The CDR3 sequence is CASRPGTFSRPRGRNGYTF. The CDR3 coding sequence is TGTGCAAGTCGCCCCGGGACCTTTTCCCGACCGCGGGGTAGAAATGGCTACACCTTC. The rearrangement links TRBV12-2 to TRBJ1-2. TRBV12-2 is a pseudogene. The CDR3 extends over 19 amino acids.

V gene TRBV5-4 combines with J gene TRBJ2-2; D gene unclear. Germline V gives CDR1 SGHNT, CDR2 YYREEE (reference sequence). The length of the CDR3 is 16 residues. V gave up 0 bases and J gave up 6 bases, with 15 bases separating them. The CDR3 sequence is CASSLVSWAPAGELFF. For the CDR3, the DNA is TGTGCCAGCAGCTTGGTCTCGTGGGCCCCCGCCGGGGAGCTGTTTTTT.

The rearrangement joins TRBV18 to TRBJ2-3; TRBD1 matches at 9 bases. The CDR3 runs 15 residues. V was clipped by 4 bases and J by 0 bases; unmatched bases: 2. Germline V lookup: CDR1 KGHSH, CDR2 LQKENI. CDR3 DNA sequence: TGTGCCAGCTCACTACAGGGGGCGAGCACAGATACGCAGTATTTT. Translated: CASSLQGASTDTQYF.